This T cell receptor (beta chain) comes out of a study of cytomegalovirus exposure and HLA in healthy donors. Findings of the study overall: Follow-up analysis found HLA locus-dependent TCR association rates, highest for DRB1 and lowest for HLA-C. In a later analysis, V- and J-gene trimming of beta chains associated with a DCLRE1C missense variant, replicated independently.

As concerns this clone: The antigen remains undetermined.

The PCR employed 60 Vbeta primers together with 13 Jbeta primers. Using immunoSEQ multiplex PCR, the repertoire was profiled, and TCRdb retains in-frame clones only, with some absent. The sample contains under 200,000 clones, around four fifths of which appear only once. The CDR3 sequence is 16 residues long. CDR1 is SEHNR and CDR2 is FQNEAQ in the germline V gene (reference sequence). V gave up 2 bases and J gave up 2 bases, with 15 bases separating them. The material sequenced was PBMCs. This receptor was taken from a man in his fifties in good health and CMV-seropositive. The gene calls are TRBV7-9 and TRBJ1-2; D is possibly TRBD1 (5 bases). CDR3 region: CASSLSQGRANYGYTF. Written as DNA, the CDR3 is TGTGCCAGCAGCTTATCCCAGGGCAGGGCAAACTATGGCTACACCTTC.